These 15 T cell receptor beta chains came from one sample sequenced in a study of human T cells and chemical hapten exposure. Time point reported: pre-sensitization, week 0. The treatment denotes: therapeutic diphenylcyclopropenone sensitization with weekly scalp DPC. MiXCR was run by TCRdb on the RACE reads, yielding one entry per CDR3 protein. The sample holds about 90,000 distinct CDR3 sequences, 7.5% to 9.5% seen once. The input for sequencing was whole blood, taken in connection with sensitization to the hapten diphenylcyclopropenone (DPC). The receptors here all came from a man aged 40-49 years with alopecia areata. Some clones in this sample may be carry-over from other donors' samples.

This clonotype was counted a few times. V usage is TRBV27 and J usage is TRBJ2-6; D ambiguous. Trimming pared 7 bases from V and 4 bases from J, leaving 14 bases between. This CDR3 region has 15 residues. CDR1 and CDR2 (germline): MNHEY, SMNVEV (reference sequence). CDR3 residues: CASTYLNAGANVLTF. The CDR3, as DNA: TGTGCCAGCACCTACCTTAATGCCGGGGCCAACGTCCTGACTTTC.

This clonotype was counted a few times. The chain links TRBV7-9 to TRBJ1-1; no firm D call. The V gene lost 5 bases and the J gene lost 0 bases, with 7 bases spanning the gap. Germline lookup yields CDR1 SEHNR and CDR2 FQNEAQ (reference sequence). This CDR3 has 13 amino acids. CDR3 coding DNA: TGTGCCAGCAGCGGAAGATTGAACACTGAAGCTTTCTTT. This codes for CASSGRLNTEAFF. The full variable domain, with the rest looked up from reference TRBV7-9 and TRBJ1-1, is DTGVSQNPRHKITKRGQNVTFRCDPISEHNRLYWYRQTLGQGPEFLTYFQNEAQLEKSRLLSDRFSAERPKGSFSTLEIQRTEQGDSAMYLCASSGRLNTEAFFGQGTRLTVV.

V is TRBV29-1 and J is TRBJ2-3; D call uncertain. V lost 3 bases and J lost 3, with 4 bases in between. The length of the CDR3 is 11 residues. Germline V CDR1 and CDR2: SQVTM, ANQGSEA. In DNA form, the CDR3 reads TGCAGCGTTGACGTTACAGATACGCAGTATTTT. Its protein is CSVDVTDTQYF.

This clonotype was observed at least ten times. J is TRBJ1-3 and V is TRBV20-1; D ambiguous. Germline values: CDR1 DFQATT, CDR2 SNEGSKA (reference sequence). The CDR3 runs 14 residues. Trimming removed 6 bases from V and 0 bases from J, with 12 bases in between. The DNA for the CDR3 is TGCAGTGCCCAAAGATATTCCTCTGGAAACACCATATATTTT. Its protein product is CSAQRYSSGNTIYF.

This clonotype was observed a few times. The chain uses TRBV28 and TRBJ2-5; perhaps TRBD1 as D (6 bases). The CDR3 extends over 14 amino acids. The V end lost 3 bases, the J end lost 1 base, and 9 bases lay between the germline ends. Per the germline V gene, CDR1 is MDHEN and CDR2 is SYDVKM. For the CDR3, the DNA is TGTGCCAGCAGTTTGATGGGGGCCCAAGAGACCCAGTACTTC. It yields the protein CASSLMGAQETQYF.

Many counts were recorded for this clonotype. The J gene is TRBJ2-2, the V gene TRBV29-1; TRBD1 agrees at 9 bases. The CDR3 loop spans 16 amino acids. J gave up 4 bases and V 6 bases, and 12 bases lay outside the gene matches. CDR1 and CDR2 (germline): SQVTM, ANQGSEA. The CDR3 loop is CSVPFPGQGVTGELFF. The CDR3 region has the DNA TGCAGCGTACCTTTTCCGGGACAGGGTGTCACCGGGGAGCTGTTTTTT.

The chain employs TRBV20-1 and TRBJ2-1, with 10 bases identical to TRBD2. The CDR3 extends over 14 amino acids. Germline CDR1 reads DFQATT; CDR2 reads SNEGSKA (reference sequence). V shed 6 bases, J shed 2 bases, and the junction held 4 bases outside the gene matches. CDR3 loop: CSAKLAGPYNEQFF. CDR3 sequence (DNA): TGCAGTGCCAAACTAGCGGGACCCTACAATGAGCAGTTCTTC.

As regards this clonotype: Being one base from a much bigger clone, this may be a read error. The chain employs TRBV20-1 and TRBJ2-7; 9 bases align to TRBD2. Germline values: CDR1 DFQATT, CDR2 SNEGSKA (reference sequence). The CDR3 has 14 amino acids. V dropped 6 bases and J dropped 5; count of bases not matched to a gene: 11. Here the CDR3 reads CSADSSGVTDEQYF. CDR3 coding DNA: TGCAGTGCAGATTCTAGCGGGGTAACGGACGAGCAGTACTTC.

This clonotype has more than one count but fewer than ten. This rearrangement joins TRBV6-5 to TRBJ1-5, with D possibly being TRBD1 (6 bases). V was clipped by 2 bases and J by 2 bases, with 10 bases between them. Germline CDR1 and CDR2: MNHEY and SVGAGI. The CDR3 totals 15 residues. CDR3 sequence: CASSYKGDGNQPQHF. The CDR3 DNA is TGTGCCAGCAGTTACAAGGGGGATGGCAATCAGCCCCAGCATTTT.

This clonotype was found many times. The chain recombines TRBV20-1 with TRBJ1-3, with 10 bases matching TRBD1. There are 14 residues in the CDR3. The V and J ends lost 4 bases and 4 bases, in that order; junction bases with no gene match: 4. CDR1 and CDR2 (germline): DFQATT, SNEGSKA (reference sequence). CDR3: CSAIGDRGGNTIYF. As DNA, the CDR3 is TGCAGTGCTATCGGGGACAGGGGAGGAAACACCATATATTTT.

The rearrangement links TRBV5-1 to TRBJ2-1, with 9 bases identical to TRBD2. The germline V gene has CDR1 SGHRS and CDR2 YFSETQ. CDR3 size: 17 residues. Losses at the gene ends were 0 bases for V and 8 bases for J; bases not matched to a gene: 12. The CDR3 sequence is CASSLAKLELAGYEQFF. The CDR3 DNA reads TGCGCCAGCAGCTTGGCCAAGCTCGAGCTAGCGGGATATGAGCAGTTCTTC.

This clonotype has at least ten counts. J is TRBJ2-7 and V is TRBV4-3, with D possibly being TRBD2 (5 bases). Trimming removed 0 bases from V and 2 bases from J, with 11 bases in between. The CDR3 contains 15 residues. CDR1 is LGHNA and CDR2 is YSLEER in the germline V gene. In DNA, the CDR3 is TGCGCCAGCAGCCAAGATAACAGCGGAGCCTACGAGCAGTACTTC. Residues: CASSQDNSGAYEQYF.

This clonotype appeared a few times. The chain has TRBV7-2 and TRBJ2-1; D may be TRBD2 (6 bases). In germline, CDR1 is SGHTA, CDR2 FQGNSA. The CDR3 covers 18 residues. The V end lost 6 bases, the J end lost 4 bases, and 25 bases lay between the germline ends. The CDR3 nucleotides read TGTGCCAGCAGAGTCGCGGGGCTTTCCCACCGGACTTACAATGAGCAGTTCTTC. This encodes CASRVAGLSHRTYNEQFF.

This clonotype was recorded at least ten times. The CDR3, as DNA: TGTGCCATCAGAACGGGGGACTATCTCTACGAGCAGTACGTC. It encodes CAIRTGDYLYEQYV. V and J are TRBV24-1 and TRBJ2-7, with 7 bases identical to TRBD2. The CDR3 is made up of 14 amino acids. From germline, CDR1 is KGHDR and CDR2 SFDVKD. V gave up 11 bases and J gave up 3 bases; unmatched junction bases: 12.

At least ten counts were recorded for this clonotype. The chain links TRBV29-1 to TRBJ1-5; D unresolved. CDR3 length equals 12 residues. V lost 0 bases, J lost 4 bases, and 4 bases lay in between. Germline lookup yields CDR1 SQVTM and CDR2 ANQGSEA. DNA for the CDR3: TGCAGCGTTGAAGAGGGGAATCAGCCCCAGCATTTT. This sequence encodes CSVEEGNQPQHF. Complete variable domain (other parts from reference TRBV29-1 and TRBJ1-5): SAVISQKPSRDICQRGTSLTIQCQVDSQVTMMFWYRQQPGQSLTLIATANQGSEATYESGFVIDKFPISRPNLTFSTLTVSNMSPEDSSIYLCSVEEGNQPQHFGDGTRLSIL.